This is a list of T cell receptor beta chains from one sample in a study of Ad26.COV2.S vaccination and SARS-CoV-2 variants. TCRdb keeps only in-frame clones here, not all; method: immunoSEQ multiplex PCR. Here the sample spans approximately 90,000 clones, more than 65% being singletons. The specimen was peripheral blood, collected after recovery from COVID-19. Every receptor here comes from a human donor who had recovered from COVID-19. Both conserved end residues are part of each CDR3. Each record gives: CDR3 protein, CDR3 DNA, clone size, J gene, D gene, V gene. D genes are given only for firm matches. A clone size is listed for some rows: how often the clone was seen (once, few, many), or a class if it is expanded.

CDR3aa: CASSLGILGDQETQYF
CDR3nt: TGTGCCAGCAGCTTAGGCATACTCGGCGACCAAGAGACCCAGTACTTC
abundance: .
j_gene: TRBJ2-5
d_gene: .
v_gene: TRBV11-2

CDR3aa: CASSLQGARGNTIYF
CDR3nt: TGTGCCAGCAGTTTACAGGGGGCGCGGGGAAACACCATATATTTT
abundance: .
j_gene: TRBJ1-3
d_gene: TRBD1
v_gene: TRBV27

CDR3aa: CASSEDPGRTQYF
CDR3nt: TGTGCCAGCAGCGAAGACCCGGGGAGGACCCAGTACTTC
abundance: .
j_gene: TRBJ2-5
d_gene: .
v_gene: TRBV9

CDR3aa: CASSVVGATYEQYF
CDR3nt: TGTGCCAGCAGCGTAGTCGGAGCCACCTACGAGCAGTACTTC
abundance: .
j_gene: TRBJ2-7
d_gene: .
v_gene: TRBV9

CDR3aa: CASSMPGTGSEKLFF
CDR3nt: TGTGCCAGTAGTATGCCCGGGACAGGGAGTGAAAAACTGTTTTTT
abundance: .
j_gene: TRBJ1-4
d_gene: TRBD1
v_gene: TRBV19

CDR3aa: CASSFQSTSGPYEQYF
CDR3nt: TGTGCCAGCAGTTTCCAGTCGACTAGCGGCCCCTACGAGCAGTACTTC
abundance: .
j_gene: TRBJ2-7
d_gene: TRBD2
v_gene: TRBV6-5

CDR3aa: CASSQRSGRNEQYF
CDR3nt: TGTGCCAGCAGCCAAAGATCAGGAAGAAACGAGCAGTACTTC
abundance: .
j_gene: TRBJ2-7
d_gene: .
v_gene: TRBV3-1/TRBV3-2

CDR3aa: CASSSHPGVTGETQYF
CDR3nt: TGTGCCAGCAGTTCCCACCCGGGGGTCACGGGAGAGACCCAGTACTTC
abundance: .
j_gene: TRBJ2-5
d_gene: .
v_gene: TRBV27

CDR3aa: CASSLLGARNEQFF
CDR3nt: TGTGCCAGCAGCTTGTTAGGGGCGAGGAATGAGCAGTTCTTC
abundance: .
j_gene: TRBJ2-1
d_gene: .
v_gene: TRBV5-4

CDR3aa: CASSLEVGGSRNEQFF
CDR3nt: TGTGCCAGCAGCTTAGAGGTGGGAGGGTCTCGAAATGAGCAGTTCTTC
abundance: .
j_gene: TRBJ2-1
d_gene: TRBD2
v_gene: TRBV7-6

CDR3aa: CASSGVGGTQTLAKNIQYF
CDR3nt: TGCGCCAGCAGTGGGGTAGGGGGGACCCAAACTCTAGCCAAAAACATTCAGTACTTC
abundance: .
j_gene: TRBJ2-4
d_gene: .
v_gene: TRBV10-2

CDR3aa: CSVSGQGASKNIQYF
CDR3nt: TGCAGCGTCTCTGGACAGGGGGCTTCCAAAAACATTCAGTACTTC
abundance: .
j_gene: TRBJ2-4
d_gene: TRBD1
v_gene: TRBV29-1

CDR3aa: CASSQVAGDSGNTIYF
CDR3nt: TGTGCCAGCAGCCAAGTGGCAGGGGACTCTGGAAACACCATATATTTT
abundance: .
j_gene: TRBJ1-3
d_gene: .
v_gene: TRBV4-2

CDR3aa: CASSQGRGNEQYF
CDR3nt: TGTGCCAGCAGCCAAGGACGGGGGAACGAGCAGTACTTC
abundance: .
j_gene: TRBJ2-7
d_gene: .
v_gene: TRBV4-2

CDR3aa: CASSPRQGKAFF
CDR3nt: TGTGCCAGCAGTCCGAGACAGGGGAAAGCTTTCTTT
abundance: few
j_gene: TRBJ1-1
d_gene: TRBD1
v_gene: TRBV12-3/TRBV12-4

CDR3aa: CASSEAGGSYSNQPQHF
CDR3nt: TGTGCCAGCAGTGAAGCAGGTGGCTCCTATAGCAATCAGCCCCAGCATTTT
abundance: .
j_gene: TRBJ1-5
d_gene: .
v_gene: TRBV2

CDR3aa: CASSSGQVNTEAFF
CDR3nt: TGTGCCAGCAGCTCGGGACAGGTGAACACTGAAGCTTTCTTT
abundance: .
j_gene: TRBJ1-1
d_gene: TRBD1
v_gene: TRBV11-3

CDR3aa: CASSPPGTMRPAGYEQYF
CDR3nt: TGTGCCAGCAGCCCTCCCGGGACTATGAGACCCGCGGGCTACGAGCAGTACTTC
abundance: .
j_gene: TRBJ2-7
d_gene: TRBD2
v_gene: TRBV28

CDR3aa: CASSLVLAGAAGANVLTF
CDR3nt: TGTGCCAGCAGCTTAGTACTAGCGGGAGCCGCGGGGGCCAACGTCCTGACTTTC
abundance: .
j_gene: TRBJ2-6
d_gene: TRBD2
v_gene: TRBV13

CDR3aa: CASSYGTGDAYGYTF
CDR3nt: TGTGCCAGCAGTTACGGGACAGGGGACGCCTATGGCTACACCTTC
abundance: .
j_gene: TRBJ1-2
d_gene: TRBD1
v_gene: TRBV6-5

CDR3aa: CASSYDTSYEQYF
CDR3nt: TGTGCCAGCAGCTACGACACCTCCTACGAGCAGTACTTC
abundance: once
j_gene: TRBJ2-7
d_gene: .
v_gene: TRBV6-6

CDR3aa: CASSAGLAGGYNEQFF
CDR3nt: TGTGCCAGCAGCGCGGGACTAGCGGGAGGGTACAATGAGCAGTTCTTC
abundance: few
j_gene: TRBJ2-1
d_gene: TRBD2
v_gene: TRBV9

CDR3aa: CASSLGVAGELFF
CDR3nt: TGTGCCAGCAGCTTAGGGGTTGCCGGGGAGCTGTTTTTT
abundance: .
j_gene: TRBJ2-2
d_gene: .
v_gene: TRBV7-8

CDR3aa: CASSPNSYEQYF
CDR3nt: TGTGCCAGCAGCCCCAACTCCTACGAGCAGTACTTC
abundance: few
j_gene: TRBJ2-7
d_gene: .
v_gene: TRBV7-2

CDR3aa: CASSVGSAKNIQYF
CDR3nt: TGTGCCAGCAGCGTAGGATCAGCCAAAAACATTCAGTACTTC
abundance: once
j_gene: TRBJ2-4
d_gene: .
v_gene: TRBV9

CDR3aa: CASSLTFGNTIYF
CDR3nt: TGTGCCAGCAGTCTGACTTTCGGAAACACCATATATTTT
abundance: .
j_gene: TRBJ1-3
d_gene: .
v_gene: TRBV12-3/TRBV12-4

CDR3aa: CASSYLGQPQHF
CDR3nt: TGTGCCAGCAGTTACCTGGGACAGCCCCAGCATTTT
abundance: .
j_gene: TRBJ1-5
d_gene: .
v_gene: TRBV6-2/TRBV6-3

CDR3aa: CASQSNLRTSAYNEQFF
CDR3nt: TGTGCCAGCCAGAGTAACCTAAGGACTAGCGCCTACAATGAGCAGTTCTTC
abundance: few
j_gene: TRBJ2-1
d_gene: TRBD2
v_gene: TRBV28

CDR3aa: CASSGGMSPGQPQHF
CDR3nt: TGTGCCAGCTCAGGGGGAATGAGCCCGGGTCAGCCCCAGCATTTT
abundance: .
j_gene: TRBJ1-5
d_gene: TRBD1
v_gene: TRBV2

CDR3aa: CASSLGGENTEAFF
CDR3nt: TGTGCCAGCAGTTTGGGCGGGGAGAACACTGAAGCTTTCTTT
abundance: .
j_gene: TRBJ1-1
d_gene: .
v_gene: TRBV28

CDR3aa: CSSQDFGSYNEQFF
CDR3nt: TGCAGCTCCCAGGATTTCGGCTCCTACAATGAGCAGTTCTTC
abundance: .
j_gene: TRBJ2-1
d_gene: .
v_gene: TRBV29-1

CDR3aa: CASSLAGVSYNEQFF
CDR3nt: TGTGCCAGCAGCTTAGCAGGCGTCTCCTACAATGAGCAGTTCTTC
abundance: .
j_gene: TRBJ2-1
d_gene: .
v_gene: TRBV11-3

CDR3aa: CASSGTSTGGVDTQYF
CDR3nt: TGTGCCAGCAGTGGGACCTCGACAGGGGGGGTAGATACGCAGTATTTT
abundance: .
j_gene: TRBJ2-3
d_gene: TRBD1
v_gene: TRBV6-2/TRBV6-3

CDR3aa: CASRTGLALINEQFF
CDR3nt: TGTGCCAGCCGTACGGGACTAGCGTTGATCAATGAGCAGTTCTTC
abundance: .
j_gene: TRBJ2-1
d_gene: TRBD2
v_gene: TRBV27

CDR3aa: CASRPQGEETQYF
CDR3nt: TGTGCCAGCAGACCTCAGGGGGAGGAGACCCAGTACTTC
abundance: .
j_gene: TRBJ2-5
d_gene: TRBD1
v_gene: TRBV28

CDR3aa: CASSLDRARNTIYF
CDR3nt: TGTGCCAGCAGCCTGGACAGGGCTAGAAACACCATATATTTT
abundance: .
j_gene: TRBJ1-3
d_gene: TRBD1
v_gene: TRBV7-2

CDR3aa: CATSDSDSYNEQFF
CDR3nt: TGTGCCACCAGTGATTCCGACAGCTACAATGAGCAGTTCTTC
abundance: .
j_gene: TRBJ2-1
d_gene: .
v_gene: TRBV24-1

CDR3aa: CATKDRGAGGPPDTQYF
CDR3nt: TGTGCCACCAAGGACCGGGGGGCGGGAGGGCCCCCAGATACGCAGTATTTT
abundance: once
j_gene: TRBJ2-3
d_gene: TRBD2
v_gene: TRBV5-4

CDR3aa: CSASSPRGSYNEQFF
CDR3nt: TGCAGTGCTAGTTCCCCCAGGGGCTCCTACAATGAGCAGTTCTTC
abundance: .
j_gene: TRBJ2-1
d_gene: .
v_gene: TRBV20-1

CDR3aa: CASSLGGTLGLTDTQYF
CDR3nt: TGTGCCAGCAGCTTAGGGGGGACACTCGGCCTCACAGATACGCAGTATTTT
abundance: .
j_gene: TRBJ2-3
d_gene: .
v_gene: TRBV11-3